A selection of T cell receptor beta chains follows, all from one sample in a study of response to subunit inactivated influenza vaccine. TCRdb passed the RT-PCR reads through MiXCR, listing each CDR3 protein once. The profile shows about 650,000 distinct CDR3 sequences, 11% to 15% of them singletons. The source was PBMCs from blood, collected less than 15 days before vaccination. These receptors originate from a man between 45 and 60 years old who received an inactivated influenza vaccine. The CDR3 runs from the conserved cysteine through the conserved F or W.

TRBJ2-7,TRBV7-2,CASSLISGSSYEQYF
TRBJ2-1,TRBV15,CATSRQGTYNEQFF
TRBJ2-1,TRBV7-9,CASSFRLVNEQFF
TRBJ2-3,TRBV4-3,CASSRRLAGGADTQYF
TRBJ2-3,TRBV9,CASTEGAGGTDTQYF
TRBJ1-6,TRBV30,CAWSVPKGPLHF
TRBJ2-7,TRBV6-2/TRBV6-3,CASNRGEISYEQYF
TRBJ2-7,TRBV20-1,CSARSKTSAPYEQYF
TRBJ2-7,TRBV5-1,CASSLDTIGESGEQYF
TRBJ1-5,TRBV5-5,CASSYAPMGLLGEPQHF
TRBJ2-6,TRBV9,CASSVGSGGTGSRSGANVLTF
TRBJ2-2,TRBV18,CASSPRTPDTGELFF
TRBJ2-3,TRBV9,CASRRGNTDTQYF
TRBJ2-5,TRBV20-1,CSARDFRATNQETQYF
TRBJ1-3,TRBV11-2,CASSLSASGRDTIYF
TRBJ2-1,TRBV10-2,CASSERTSGGDEQFF
TRBJ1-3,TRBV18,CASSPQGAVGNTIYF
TRBJ2-1,TRBV15,CATWEQGTYNEQFF
TRBJ2-7,TRBV5-1,CASSPSPLGRVTDEQYF
TRBJ2-3,TRBV24-1,CATSDPGQGVGTDTQYF
TRBJ2-1,TRBV3-1,CASSLLRGGRSYNEQFF
TRBJ2-1,TRBV10-3,CAIRLDRYNEQFF
TRBJ2-7,TRBV30,CAWSGLYNYEQYF
TRBJ1-1,TRBV29-1,CSVRHDLGTEAFF
TRBJ2-7,TRBV6-2/TRBV6-3,CASSTTSLASYEQYF
TRBJ2-7,TRBV5-1,CASSFRDRGLDEQYF
TRBJ2-7,TRBV25-1,CASSDFGMTGAYEQYF
TRBJ1-5,TRBV15,CATGDRGVYQPQHF
TRBJ2-7,TRBV5-1,CASSSGDQIYEQYF
TRBJ2-5,TRBV28,CASSPQVGLEETQYF